The 11 T cell receptor beta chains below were found in one sample sequenced in a study of CD8 T cells in ankylosing spondylitis. Study results and caveats: What appeared characteristic of ankylosing spondylitis blood was a TCR beta motif of several highly homologous variants.

TCRdb ran MiXCR on the 5' RACE reads and lists one entry per CDR3 protein. This table has about 330,000 distinct CDR3 sequences, under 8.5% appearing once. Their antigens remain unidentified. Specimen: blood, either unsorted or a sorted T cell fraction (not recorded which). All receptors come from a male donor with ankylosing spondylitis.

This chain links TRBV12-3 or TRBV12-4 with TRBJ2-1; 7 bases align to TRBD2. The V gene end was trimmed by 6 bases and the J gene end by 0 bases; junction bases not matched to a gene: 11. The CDR3 loop spans 17 amino acids. CDR3 sequence: CASSPSLAPRSYNEQFF. The CDR3 DNA is TGTGCCAGCAGCCCCTCACTAGCGCCTCGCTCCTACAATGAGCAGTTCTTC.

This clonotype was recorded a few times. The chain uses TRBV6-2 or TRBV6-3 and TRBJ2-5; D might be TRBD1 (6 bases). Germline CDR1 is MNHEY and CDR2 is SVGEGT. This CDR3 spans 16 amino acids. V was pared by 7 bases and J by 4 bases, with 22 bases between. CDR3 protein: CASTQPPGQKRETQYF. The CDR3 coding sequence is TGTGCCAGCACCCAACCCCCCGGACAGAAGAGAGAGACCCAGTACTTC.

This clonotype was counted ten times or more. The chain uses TRBV6-6 and TRBJ2-7; TRBD1 matches at 7 bases. The CDR3 spans 14 residues. CDR1 MNHNY and CDR2 SVGAGI come from the germline V gene (reference sequence). J was trimmed by 6 bases and V by 5 bases; bases with no gene match: 10. As DNA, the CDR3 is TGTGCCAGCAGTCCAACAGGGGAAGTGGGCGAGCAGTACTTC. Its translation: CASSPTGEVGEQYF.

This clonotype showed up many times. This rearrangement joins TRBV7-9 to TRBJ1-2; no firm D call. Trimming took off 5 bases at V and 2 bases at J, with 12 bases between the two ends. The germline gives CDR1 SEHNR, CDR2 FQNEAQ (reference sequence). The CDR3 covers 14 residues. CDR3 coding DNA: TGTGCCAGCAGCGAGCTAACTGGAAACTATGGCTACACCTTC. This codes for CASSELTGNYGYTF.

The V gene is TRBV24-1, the J gene TRBJ2-1; 12 bases are shared with TRBD2. Germline values: CDR1 KGHDR, CDR2 SFDVKD. The CDR3 is 16 residues long. The trim removed 4 bases at V and 5 bases at J, leaving 5 bases unmatched. The DNA for the CDR3 is TGTGCCACCAGTGACGGCGGACTAGCGGGGCACAATGAGCAGTTCTTC. As protein: CATSDGGLAGHNEQFF.

In this sample, this clonotype turned up many times. The V and J genes are TRBV6-2 or TRBV6-3 and TRBJ2-3, with TRBD1 as a possible D gene (6 bases). The CDR3 runs to 14 residues. Trimming removed 5 bases from V and 0 bases from J, with 9 bases in between. Germline CDR1 is MNHEY and CDR2 is SVGEGT. The CDR3 DNA sequence: TGTGCCAGCAGTGTGGACAGAAGCACAGATACGCAGTATTTT. Its protein product is CASSVDRSTDTQYF.

This clonotype was observed at least ten times. The chain couples TRBV29-1 to TRBJ2-3, with D hard to call. The CDR3 is 12 residues long. Germline lookup yields CDR1 SQVTM and CDR2 ANQGSEA. The V end lost 4 bases, the J end lost 2 bases, and 7 bases lay between the germline ends. The CDR3 protein is CSVAGLTDTQYF. As DNA, the CDR3 is TGCAGCGTTGCTGGCCTCACAGATACGCAGTATTTT.

V gene TRBV20-1 combines with J gene TRBJ2-1; perhaps D is TRBD1 or TRBD2 (5 bases each). Trimming took off 0 bases at V and 3 bases at J, with 18 bases between the two ends. The CDR3 spans 17 residues. The germline V gene encodes CDR1 DFQATT and CDR2 SNEGSKA (reference sequence). The CDR3 region has the DNA TGCAGTGCTAGAGATCCCGGGACCTCATTCCTCTACAATGAGCAGTTCTTC. The encoded protein is CSARDPGTSFLYNEQFF.

The V gene is TRBV6-1, the J gene TRBJ2-7; possibly TRBD2 for D (6 bases). Germline V gene data show CDR1 as MNHNS and CDR2 as SASEGT. The CDR3 has 17 amino acids. Trimming removed 6 bases at V and 1 base at J, with 22 bases between. CDR3 DNA sequence: TGTGCCAGCAGACCCTCCAAGGAGGGGCCCCCTTCCTACGAGCAGTACTTC. Its translation is CASRPSKEGPPSYEQYF.

In this sample, this clonotype turned up many times. The J gene is TRBJ2-5, the V gene TRBV10-3; D is perhaps TRBD2 (5 bases). Trimming removed 0 bases at V and 9 bases at J, with 8 bases between. The CDR3 contains 12 residues. The germline CDR1 and CDR2 sequences are ENHRY and SYGVKD. CDR3 coding DNA: TGTGCCATCAGTGAGTCGGGAGACTCCCAGTACTTC. Its translation: CAISESGDSQYF.

The table lists this clonotype with a few counts. The chain is built from TRBV5-5 and TRBJ2-3; tentative D call: TRBD1 (5 bases). V lost 1 base to trimming and J lost 6 bases, with 12 bases between them. The CDR3 is 14 amino acids. In germline, CDR1 is SGHKS, CDR2 YYEKEE (reference sequence). The CDR3 DNA follows: TGTGCCAGCAGCTTGTTAGTGACAGCCGATACGCAGTATTTT. Translation gives CASSLLVTADTQYF.